The entry below describes one T cell receptor (beta chain). What it binds is not known. CDR1 is MNHNY and CDR2 is SVGAGI in the germline V gene (reference sequence). The CDR3 sequence is 14 residues long. V gave up 5 bases and J gave up 2 bases; unmatched junction bases: 5. The sample is drawn from a study of cytomegalovirus exposure and HLA in healthy donors. The PCR made use of 60 Vbeta and 13 Jbeta primers. The table came from immunoSEQ multiplex PCR; TCRdb's copy has only in-frame clones and leaves some out. The sample comprises some 150,000 clones, roughly 72% of which are singletons, and roughly 2.1% rests with the top ten. Whole-study results and caveats: The classifier reportedly diagnosed cytomegalovirus status with high specificity and sensitivity. According to a later analysis, most TCR beta chains associated with CMV appeared HLA-restricted. Per a prior analysis, the majority of TCR beta V segments were productive roughly 87% or roughly 30% of the time.

The sequence came from a woman aged 30 to 39 in good health and CMV-seropositive. The chain links TRBV6-6 to TRBJ1-2; the match to TRBD1 covers 7 bases. The sample comprised PBMCs. CDR3 sequence (DNA): TGTGCCAGCAGTGAGTGGGGACAGAACTATGGCTACACCTTC. Translation: CASSEWGQNYGYTF.